The 27 T cell receptor beta chains below were found in one sample sequenced in a study of cytomegalovirus exposure and HLA in healthy donors. The PCR had 60 Vbeta and 13 Jbeta primers. Sequencing used immunoSEQ multiplex PCR; TCRdb keeps in-frame clones, though not all of them. The sample gives 150,000 to 200,000 clones, nearly 80% of which show up once; under 8% is in the top ten. Sequenced material: PBMCs. All receptors come from a man between 40 and 49 years old in good health and CMV-seropositive.

The rearrangement links TRBV2 to TRBJ1-1; D is ambiguous. CDR3 length: 15 amino acids. Trimming removed 5 bases from V and 0 bases from J, with 13 bases in between. CDR1 is SNHLY, CDR2 FYNNEI, per germline. The CDR3 sequence is CASSTGLKLNTEAFF. The CDR3 nucleotides read TGTGCCAGCAGTACCGGACTGAAACTGAACACTGAAGCTTTCTTT.

This clone was seen a few times. The chain links TRBV6-1 to TRBJ1-5; D is unresolved. Per germline, CDR1 MNHNS and CDR2 SASEGT. The V end lost 3 bases, the J end lost 0 bases, and 15 bases lay between the germline ends. This CDR3 spans 17 amino acids. CDR3 amino acids: CASSDASPGYSNQPQHF. CDR3 DNA sequence: TGTGCCAGCAGTGACGCTAGTCCTGGGTATAGCAATCAGCCCCAGCATTTT.

This rearrangement joins TRBV9 to TRBJ1-2; 8 bases map to TRBD1. CDR3 size: 15 residues. The V segment lost 4 bases and the J segment 8 bases; nucleotides outside the gene matches: 13. CDR1 and CDR2 from the germline V gene are SGDLS and YYNGEE. DNA of the CDR3: TGTGCCAGCAGCATTTACCCCGGACAGGGACAGGGCTACACCTTC. Residues: CASSIYPGQGQGYTF.

This rearrangement joins TRBV11-3 to TRBJ2-1, with TRBD2 matching 7 bases. V was clipped by 2 bases and J by 3 bases; unmatched bases: 4. This CDR3 is built from 15 residues. Germline CDR1 reads SGHNT; CDR2 reads YENEEA. CDR3 region: CASSLRGTNYNEQFF. CDR3 coding DNA: TGTGCCAGCAGCTTACGCGGGACTAACTACAATGAGCAGTTCTTC. The full variable domain, with the rest looked up from reference TRBV11-3 and TRBJ2-1, is EAGVVQSPRYKIIEKKQPVAFWCNPISGHNTLYWYLQNLGQGPELLIRYENEEAVDDSQLPKDRFSAERLKGVDSTLKIQPAELGDSAVYLCASSLRGTNYNEQFFGPGTRLTVL.

This chain links TRBV28 with TRBJ2-7; weak D call: TRBD2 (6 bases). The CDR3 is 14 residues long. V lost 7 bases, J lost 4 bases, and 17 bases lay in between. The germline V gene has CDR1 MDHEN and CDR2 SYDVKM. The CDR3 is CASTLANGSYEQYF. In nucleotides, the CDR3 is TGTGCCAGCACTCTGGCTAACGGGAGTTACGAGCAGTACTTC.

V gene TRBV5-1 combines with J gene TRBJ2-1, with 9 bases fitting TRBD2. CDR1 and CDR2 from the germline V gene are SGHRS and YFSETQ. CDR3 length: 15 amino acids. J gave up 6 bases and V 3 bases, and 7 bases lay outside the gene matches. The CDR3 DNA reads as TGCGCCAGCAGCTCCGCTAGCGGGACCCCCAATGAGCAGTTCTTC. Its protein product is CASSSASGTPNEQFF.

The chain couples TRBV27 to TRBJ2-3; D is uncertain. Trimming cost V 7 bases and J 0 bases, with 11 bases left between them. CDR1 is MNHEY and CDR2 is SMNVEV in the germline V gene (reference sequence). The CDR3 runs 14 residues. DNA of the CDR3: TGTGCCAGCACGACATCTCTTAGCACAGATACGCAGTATTTT. Translated, it gives CASTTSLSTDTQYF.

This clone was recorded a few times. V and J are TRBV18 and TRBJ2-4; D is possibly TRBD2 (5 bases). This CDR3 comprises 14 residues. Trimming removed 1 base from V and 5 bases from J, with 9 bases in between. Germline V gene sequence: CDR1 KGHSH, CDR2 LQKENI. The CDR3 region is CASSPQGVQNIQYF. The CDR3 DNA follows: TGTGCCAGCTCACCACAGGGAGTCCAAAACATTCAGTACTTC.

The gene calls are TRBV23-1 and TRBJ1-5; 8 nucleotides align to TRBD1. TRBV23-1 qualifies as an ORF whose function is uncertain. This CDR3 contains 21 residues. The V segment lost 2 bases and the J segment 0 bases; nucleotides outside the gene matches: 18. The CDR3 loop reads CASSQKVDWTGIGNSNQPQHF. Written as DNA, the CDR3 is TGCGCCAGCAGTCAAAAAGTGGACTGGACAGGGATCGGAAATAGCAATCAGCCCCAGCATTTT.

This sequence joins TRBV9 and TRBJ2-3, with D maybe TRBD2 (6 bases). The CDR3 consists of 16 residues. Looked up from germline, CDR1 is SGDLS and CDR2 is YYNGEE. The V and J ends lost 0 bases and 0 bases respectively, with 11 bases between them. Here the CDR3 reads CASSVGLATSTDTQYF. The CDR3 DNA is TGTGCCAGCAGCGTAGGGCTAGCGACGAGCACAGATACGCAGTATTTT.

DNA of the CDR3: TGTGCCAGCAGCCAAGGACGGGACAGGGGTAAGCAGCCCCAGCATTTT. Its translation is CASSQGRDRGKQPQHF. The genes are TRBV4-2 and TRBJ1-5, with 10 bases fitting TRBD1. Germline CDR1 and CDR2: LGHNA and YNFKEQ. This CDR3 is 16 amino acids long. V lost 1 base, J lost 7 bases, and 7 bases stayed unmatched.

The chain has TRBV5-1 and TRBJ2-7; 11 positions agree with TRBD1. The V gene end was trimmed by 4 bases and the J gene end by 7 bases; junction bases not matched to a gene: 10. CDR3 size: 15 residues. Germline V lookup: CDR1 SGHRS, CDR2 YFSETQ. CDR3 residues: CASSTGQGAREEQYF. Written as DNA, the CDR3 is TGCGCCAGCAGCACAGGACAGGGGGCCCGGGAGGAGCAGTACTTC.

This chain links TRBV5-1 with TRBJ1-4, with a weak D call TRBD1 (5 bases). Germline CDR1 SGHRS, CDR2 YFSETQ. This CDR3 region has 14 residues. V was shortened by 4 bases and J by 3 bases, with 10 bases between the two germline ends. CDR3 bases: TGCGCCAGCAGCCTCGACAGCTCTAATGAAAAACTGTTTTTT. Its translation is CASSLDSSNEKLFF.

The V call is TRBV5-1, the J call TRBJ2-7; 7 bases are shared with TRBD1. J gave up 4 bases and V 4 bases, and 14 bases lay outside the gene matches. Germline lookup yields CDR1 SGHRS and CDR2 YFSETQ. The CDR3 runs 16 residues. The chain's CDR3 is CASSLWGTAPGYEQYF. CDR3 nucleotide sequence: TGCGCCAGCAGCCTATGGGGGACAGCACCCGGTTACGAGCAGTACTTC.

To note about this clone: Additional DNA sequences in this sample encode the identical CDR3. The gene calls are TRBV7-3 and TRBJ1-1; 7 bases agree with TRBD1. Per germline, CDR1 SGHTA and CDR2 FQGTGA. V shed 6 bases and J 2 bases; nucleotides not matched to a gene: 3. The CDR3 contains 13 residues. The CDR3 DNA is TGTGCCAGCAGTCGACAGGGAAACACTGAAGCTTTCTTT. Its translation is CASSRQGNTEAFF.

The chain is built from TRBV25-1 and TRBJ1-2; 9 bases fit TRBD1. In germline, CDR1 is MGHDK, CDR2 SYGVNS. The CDR3 extends over 13 amino acids. J was trimmed by 8 bases and V by 6 bases; bases with no gene match: 7. Here the CDR3 reads CASRGQGGSGYTF. As DNA, the CDR3 is TGTGCCAGCAGGGGACAGGGAGGGTCCGGCTACACCTTC.

This clone has a single count. The gene calls are TRBV9 and TRBJ1-5; D might be TRBD1 (5 bases). The CDR3 sequence is 14 residues long. V lost 2 bases to trimming and J lost 2 bases, with 8 bases between them. CDR1 SGDLS and CDR2 YYNGEE come from the germline V gene. The CDR3 loop is CASSVQGGNQPQHF. CDR3 in DNA: TGTGCCAGCAGCGTTCAGGGTGGCAATCAGCCCCAGCATTTT.

The rearrangement joins TRBV6-5 to TRBJ1-5; unclear D gene. Germline-derived CDR1 and CDR2 are MNHEY and SVGAGI. This CDR3 has 15 amino acids. V lost 2 bases and J 0 bases, leaving 8 bases between the germline ends. CDR3 DNA sequence: TGTGCCAGCAGTTACAGCCCCTATAGCAATCAGCCCCAGCATTTT. Its translation is CASSYSPYSNQPQHF.

V and J are TRBV28 and TRBJ1-5; no definite D call. The CDR3 is made up of 14 amino acids. Trimming cost V 4 bases and J 2 bases, with 9 bases left between them. CDR1 is MDHEN and CDR2 is SYDVKM in the germline V gene. This CDR3 reads CASSSSSGNQPQHF. The CDR3 DNA is TGTGCCAGCAGTTCCTCCTCCGGCAATCAGCCCCAGCATTTT. The variable domain in full, with the rest retrieved from reference TRBV28 and TRBJ1-5, is DVKVTQSSRYLVKRTGEKVFLECVQDMDHENMFWYRQDPGLGLRLIYFSYDVKMKEKGDIPEGYSVSREKKERFSLILESASTNQTSMYLCASSSSSGNQPQHFGDGTRLSIL.

The gene calls are TRBV28 and TRBJ2-1; perhaps TRBD2 as D (6 bases). V was trimmed by 7 bases and J by 6 bases, leaving 10 bases between them. Germline-derived CDR1 and CDR2 are MDHEN and SYDVKM. The CDR3 consists of 12 residues. CDR3 residues: CASNGRSNEQFF. CDR3 DNA: TGTGCCAGCAATGGGAGGAGCAATGAGCAGTTCTTC.

A single count supports this clone. The genes are TRBV27 and TRBJ2-5; maybe TRBD1 (6 bases). This CDR3 has 13 residues. Trimming stripped 6 bases from V and 7 bases from J, with 15 bases between. Germline V lookup: CDR1 MNHEY, CDR2 SMNVEV (reference sequence). CDR3 in DNA: TGTGCCAGCAGATTTACAGGGTTAGGGACCCAGTACTTC. It encodes CASRFTGLGTQYF.

The chain employs TRBV5-6 and TRBJ2-3; the match to TRBD2 covers 8 bases. CDR3 length: 16 residues. Germline V gene sequence: CDR1 SGHDT, CDR2 YYEEEE. The J segment lost 6 bases and the V segment lost 4 bases, leaving 13 bases of the junction unmatched. CDR3 in DNA: TGTGCCAGCAGCACACACGCCCGAGCGGGAGTGGATACGCAGTATTTT. Protein sequence: CASSTHARAGVDTQYF.

This clone was observed a single time. This rearrangement joins TRBV19 to TRBJ1-2, with 7 bases lining up with TRBD1. The V and J ends lost 9 bases and 7 bases, in that order; junction bases with no gene match: 17. CDR1 LNHDA and CDR2 SQIVND come from the germline V gene (reference sequence). The CDR3 runs 15 residues. For the CDR3, the DNA is TGTGCCAGCTATTCTACAGGGGCCCTGGAAAGTGGCTACACCTTC. As protein: CASYSTGALESGYTF.

In this sample, this clone turned up once. V gene TRBV27 combines with J gene TRBJ2-1, with 11 bases matching TRBD2. This CDR3 has 17 residues. V gave up 0 bases and J gave up 1 base; unmatched junction bases: 2. Germline V gene data show CDR1 as MNHEY and CDR2 as SMNVEV (reference sequence). The chain's CDR3 is CASSLSGTSGSYNEQFF. Written as DNA, the CDR3 is TGTGCCAGCAGTTTATCGGGGACTAGCGGATCCTACAATGAGCAGTTCTTC.

A word on this clone: At one of its ends the junction is not consistent with the germline gene, which may arise from a read error. The J gene is TRBJ1-2, the V gene TRBV5-4, with 9 bases aligning to TRBD1. This CDR3 has 14 amino acids. Germline CDR1 is SGHNT and CDR2 is YYREEE (reference sequence). CDR3: CASSVDRGNCGYTF. The CDR3 DNA sequence: TGTGCCAGCAGCGTGGACAGGGGCAACTGTGGCTACACCTTC.

The chain links TRBV19 to TRBJ1-1; 7 bases match TRBD1. The germline CDR1 and CDR2 sequences are LNHDA and SQIVND (reference sequence). The CDR3 is 14 amino acids. V was pared by 3 bases and J by 10 bases, with 11 bases of the junction left unmatched. The CDR3 region is CASSMGTAPFGAFF. The CDR3 DNA reads TGTGCCAGTAGTATGGGGACAGCCCCTTTCGGAGCTTTCTTT.

The chain combines TRBV19 with TRBJ2-7; TRBD1 matches 9 bases. After removal of 5 bases from V and 2 bases from J, the junction contained 4 bases not matched to a gene. This CDR3 comprises 14 residues. Germline V lookup: CDR1 LNHDA, CDR2 SQIVND (reference sequence). As DNA, the CDR3 is TGTGCCAGTAGTCCAAGGACAGGGGCCTACGAGCAGTACTTC. Its protein is CASSPRTGAYEQYF.